This T cell receptor (beta chain) was profiled in a study of T cell responses to AZD1222 COVID-19 vaccine. Turning to this clone: Antigen specificity is unknown.

Study-level results: Possibly, clonal diversity was underestimated; donors were largely white British and included more females.

The germline V gene encodes CDR1 LGHNT and CDR2 FRNRAP. The CDR3 runs 15 residues. The V gene end was trimmed by 7 bases and the J gene end by 2 bases; junction bases not matched to a gene: 6. Assay: immunoSEQ multiplex PCR; the TCRdb copy retains only in-frame clones and omits some. Among 130,000 to 150,000 clones listed, 86% were seen once. The sequencing used peripheral blood, collected 28 days after the second AZD1222 dose. This rearrangement joins TRBV12-5 to TRBJ2-5; 11 bases agree with TRBD2. The sequence was collected from an adult who received the AZD1222 COVID-19 vaccine. The chain's CDR3 is CASATGLADQETQYF. In DNA form, the CDR3 reads TGTGCTAGTGCCACGGGACTAGCGGATCAAGAGACCCAGTACTTC.